Listed below are T cell receptor beta chains from one sample, sequenced in a study. Via MiXCR, TCRdb re-called the RT-PCR reads, giving one row per CDR3 protein. The table records approximately 720,000 distinct CDR3 sequences, approximately 15% of them present only once. Sequenced input: memory CD4+ T cells from blood. These receptors were taken from a female donor in good health, serving as a healthy control. Both conserved end residues are part of each CDR3. The D gene is left open where the match is weak. Size is omitted from some rows. Given values are once, few, many or a class for expanded clones.

j_gene: TRBJ1-1
v_gene: TRBV29-1
d_gene: .
abundance: .
CDR3aa: CSVDGGGTEAFF
CDR3nt: TGCAGCGTCGACGGGGGGGGCACTGAAGCTTTCTTT

j_gene: TRBJ1-2
v_gene: TRBV11-2
d_gene: TRBD1
abundance: .
CDR3aa: CASSRDSPLYGYTF
CDR3nt: TGTGCCAGCAGCCGGGACAGCCCCTTATATGGCTACACCTTC

j_gene: TRBJ2-7
v_gene: TRBV20-1
d_gene: TRBD2
abundance: few
CDR3aa: CSARDLLAGTYEQYF
CDR3nt: TGCAGTGCTAGAGACTTACTAGCGGGAACCTACGAGCAGTACTTC

j_gene: TRBJ1-1
v_gene: TRBV7-2
d_gene: .
abundance: few
CDR3aa: CASSFDDRLNTEAFF
CDR3nt: TGTGCCAGCAGCTTCGATGACAGGTTGAACACTGAAGCTTTCTTT

j_gene: TRBJ1-2
v_gene: TRBV12-3/TRBV12-4
d_gene: TRBD1
abundance: many
CDR3aa: CASSYRGNYGYTF
CDR3nt: TGTGCCAGCAGCTACAGGGGCAACTATGGCTACACCTTC

j_gene: TRBJ2-7
v_gene: TRBV5-5
d_gene: .
abundance: few
CDR3aa: CASSLGVTGTHYEQYF
CDR3nt: TGTGCCAGCAGCTTGGGAGTAACCGGGACACACTACGAGCAGTACTTC

j_gene: TRBJ1-6
v_gene: TRBV12-3/TRBV12-4
d_gene: TRBD1
abundance: .
CDR3aa: CASSFTGGGSNSPLHF
CDR3nt: TGTGCCAGCAGCTTCACAGGGGGGGGGAGTAATTCACCCCTCCACTTT

j_gene: TRBJ1-5
v_gene: TRBV7-7
d_gene: .
abundance: .
CDR3aa: CASSSWTREGSNQPQHF
CDR3nt: TGTGCCAGCAGCTCTTGGACCCGTGAGGGGAGCAATCAGCCCCAGCATTTT

j_gene: TRBJ2-3
v_gene: TRBV7-2
d_gene: .
abundance: many
CDR3aa: CASCLGVTDTQYF
CDR3nt: TGTGCCAGCTGCCTAGGGGTCACAGATACGCAGTATTTT

j_gene: TRBJ2-4
v_gene: TRBV28
d_gene: TRBD2
abundance: .
CDR3aa: CASTSREAGGSKNIQYF
CDR3nt: TGTGCCAGCACTTCCCGTGAGGCGGGAGGGTCCAAAAACATTCAGTACTTC

j_gene: TRBJ1-1
v_gene: TRBV14
d_gene: .
abundance: .
CDR3aa: CASSQGPGSTEAFF
CDR3nt: TGTGCCAGCAGCCAAGGCCCAGGGAGCACTGAAGCTTTCTTT

j_gene: TRBJ1-5
v_gene: TRBV15
d_gene: .
abundance: .
CDR3aa: CATSREPLISNQPQHF
CDR3nt: TGTGCCACCAGCAGAGAACCCCTCATTAGCAATCAGCCCCAGCATTTT

j_gene: TRBJ2-7
v_gene: TRBV2
d_gene: .
abundance: .
CDR3aa: CASSPGLTGEQYF
CDR3nt: TGTGCCAGCAGTCCGGGACTGACGGGCGAGCAGTACTTC

j_gene: TRBJ2-5
v_gene: TRBV9
d_gene: .
abundance: many
CDR3aa: CASSPGGGAGETQYF
CDR3nt: TGTGCCAGCAGCCCTGGTGGGGGCGCGGGAGAGACCCAGTACTTC

j_gene: TRBJ1-4
v_gene: TRBV12-3/TRBV12-4
d_gene: .
abundance: .
CDR3aa: CASSLGGPGSEKLFF
CDR3nt: TGTGCCAGCAGTTTAGGGGGCCCCGGCTCGGAAAAACTGTTTTTT

j_gene: TRBJ1-5
v_gene: TRBV2
d_gene: TRBD1
abundance: .
CDR3aa: CASLYAQGGQPQHF
CDR3nt: TGTGCCAGCCTCTACGCCCAGGGGGGTCAGCCCCAGCATTTT

j_gene: TRBJ2-5
v_gene: TRBV20-1
d_gene: TRBD2
abundance: many
CDR3aa: CSARYRGVQETQYF
CDR3nt: TGCAGTGCTAGATACCGGGGGGTCCAAGAGACCCAGTACTTC

j_gene: TRBJ1-2
v_gene: TRBV19
d_gene: .
abundance: few
CDR3aa: CASSEPRQSYGYTF
CDR3nt: TGTGCCAGTAGTGAACCCCGACAGAGCTATGGCTACACCTTC

j_gene: TRBJ2-1
v_gene: TRBV29-1
d_gene: TRBD2
abundance: many
CDR3aa: CSVAGLAGTGNEQFF
CDR3nt: TGCAGCGTTGCTGGACTAGCGGGCACGGGCAATGAGCAGTTCTTC

j_gene: TRBJ1-1
v_gene: TRBV24-1
d_gene: .
abundance: .
CDR3aa: CATSDSKTTANTEAFF
CDR3nt: TGTGCCACCAGTGATTCGAAGACTACAGCGAACACTGAAGCTTTCTTT

j_gene: TRBJ2-5
v_gene: TRBV20-1
d_gene: TRBD2
abundance: many
CDR3aa: CSAPTSGKQETQYF
CDR3nt: TGCAGTGCTCCGACTAGCGGCAAACAAGAGACCCAGTACTTC

j_gene: TRBJ1-1
v_gene: TRBV29-1
d_gene: TRBD1
abundance: .
CDR3aa: CSVAGTGAALSTEAFF
CDR3nt: TGCAGCGTTGCCGGGACAGGGGCCGCTCTAAGCACTGAAGCTTTCTTT

j_gene: TRBJ2-1
v_gene: TRBV20-1
d_gene: TRBD2
abundance: few
CDR3aa: CSPLQTSGRSGEQFF
CDR3nt: TGCAGTCCCCTACAGACTAGCGGGAGGTCTGGTGAGCAGTTCTTC

j_gene: TRBJ1-1
v_gene: TRBV6-6
d_gene: .
abundance: few
CDR3aa: CASSYSGYTEAFF
CDR3nt: TGTGCCAGCAGTTACTCGGGCTACACTGAAGCTTTCTTT

j_gene: TRBJ1-4
v_gene: TRBV5-1
d_gene: .
abundance: few
CDR3aa: CASSPPGRTNEKLFF
CDR3nt: TGCGCCAGCAGCCCCCCCGGCAGGACTAATGAAAAACTGTTTTTT

j_gene: TRBJ2-7
v_gene: TRBV20-1
d_gene: TRBD1
abundance: few
CDR3aa: CSARVGQGSYEQYF
CDR3nt: TGCAGTGCTAGGGTGGGACAGGGGAGCTACGAGCAGTACTTC

j_gene: TRBJ1-5
v_gene: TRBV3-1
d_gene: .
abundance: .
CDR3aa: CASSQGYSSNQPQHF
CDR3nt: TGTGCCAGCAGCCAAGGGTACAGTAGCAATCAGCCCCAGCATTTT

j_gene: TRBJ2-7
v_gene: TRBV27
d_gene: .
abundance: few
CDR3aa: CASSRESSAPYEQYF
CDR3nt: TGTGCCAGCAGTCGGGAGTCTAGCGCTCCCTACGAGCAGTACTTC

j_gene: TRBJ2-7
v_gene: TRBV7-9
d_gene: .
abundance: .
CDR3aa: CASSLTISEQYF
CDR3nt: TGTGCCAGCAGCTTGACGATCTCCGAGCAGTACTTC

j_gene: TRBJ2-7
v_gene: TRBV5-6
d_gene: .
abundance: .
CDR3aa: CASSRDPSSYEQNF
CDR3nt: TGTGCCAGCAGTAGGGACCCAAGCTCCTACGAGCAGAACTTC

j_gene: TRBJ1-2
v_gene: TRBV7-2
d_gene: TRBD1
abundance: .
CDR3aa: CASGDRDGYTF
CDR3nt: TGTGCCAGCGGGGACAGAGATGGCTACACCTTC

j_gene: TRBJ2-1
v_gene: TRBV20-1
d_gene: TRBD2
abundance: few
CDR3aa: CSATPGTSIGNEQFF
CDR3nt: TGCAGTGCTACGCCCGGGACTAGTATCGGCAATGAGCAGTTCTTC

j_gene: TRBJ1-1
v_gene: TRBV6-4
d_gene: .
abundance: .
CDR3aa: CASSEGRGTEAFF
CDR3nt: TGTGCCAGCAGTGAAGGCAGGGGCACTGAAGCTTTCTTT

j_gene: TRBJ1-2
v_gene: TRBV20-1
d_gene: .
abundance: few
CDR3aa: CSASLEGVNYGYTF
CDR3nt: TGCAGTGCTAGTTTGGAAGGGGTCAATTATGGCTACACCTTC

j_gene: TRBJ1-4
v_gene: TRBV29-1
d_gene: .
abundance: few
CDR3aa: CSVGVGVGKLFF
CDR3nt: TGCAGCGTTGGAGTCGGGGTAGGGAAACTGTTTTTT

j_gene: TRBJ2-2
v_gene: TRBV4-1
d_gene: TRBD2
abundance: few
CDR3aa: CASSQREYTGELFF
CDR3nt: TGCGCCAGCAGCCAGCGGGAGTACACCGGGGAGCTGTTTTTT

j_gene: TRBJ1-1
v_gene: TRBV27
d_gene: .
abundance: many
CDR3aa: CASSLMGASPRAEAFF
CDR3nt: TGTGCCAGCAGTTTAATGGGGGCCTCTCCTCGGGCTGAAGCTTTCTTT

j_gene: TRBJ2-1
v_gene: TRBV6-5
d_gene: TRBD2
abundance: few
CDR3aa: CASSYLLAGGNEQFF
CDR3nt: TGTGCCAGCAGTTACTTGCTAGCGGGAGGCAATGAGCAGTTCTTC

j_gene: TRBJ2-3
v_gene: TRBV5-8
d_gene: .
abundance: many
CDR3aa: CASSLFGEDTQYF
CDR3nt: TGTGCCAGCAGCTTGTTTGGCGAGGATACGCAGTATTTT

j_gene: TRBJ2-7
v_gene: TRBV20-1
d_gene: .
abundance: .
CDR3aa: CSLVGRQNYEQYF
CDR3nt: TGCAGCCTCGTCGGGCGGCAGAACTACGAGCAGTACTTC

j_gene: TRBJ1-3
v_gene: TRBV11-2
d_gene: .
abundance: few
CDR3aa: CASSLNRVAGNTIYF
CDR3nt: TGTGCCAGCAGCTTAAATCGGGTGGCTGGAAACACCATATATTTT

j_gene: TRBJ1-1
v_gene: TRBV6-5
d_gene: .
abundance: many
CDR3aa: CASSYSGLGLNTEAFF
CDR3nt: TGTGCCAGCAGTTACTCCGGGCTGGGTCTGAACACTGAAGCTTTCTTT

j_gene: TRBJ2-7
v_gene: TRBV24-1
d_gene: TRBD1
abundance: .
CDR3aa: CATSDPRQGSSYEQYF
CDR3nt: TGTGCCACCAGTGATCCACGACAGGGATCGTCCTACGAGCAGTACTTC

j_gene: TRBJ1-2
v_gene: TRBV10-3
d_gene: .
abundance: .
CDR3aa: CAISDRGGNYGYTF
CDR3nt: TGTGCCATCAGTGACAGGGGAGGGAACTATGGCTACACCTTC

j_gene: TRBJ2-1
v_gene: TRBV20-1
d_gene: .
abundance: .
CDR3aa: CSATRDSVSYNEQFF
CDR3nt: TGCAGTGCTACCCGGGACTCCGTCTCCTACAATGAGCAGTTCTTC

j_gene: TRBJ1-5
v_gene: TRBV6-1
d_gene: .
abundance: .
CDR3aa: CASTLYSNQPQHF
CDR3nt: TGTGCCAGTACTCTCTATAGCAATCAGCCCCAGCATTTT

j_gene: TRBJ2-3
v_gene: TRBV7-9
d_gene: .
abundance: .
CDR3aa: CASSPRGRVTDTQYF
CDR3nt: TGTGCCAGCAGCCCCAGAGGACGGGTCACAGATACGCAGTATTTT

j_gene: TRBJ2-1
v_gene: TRBV24-1
d_gene: TRBD1
abundance: many
CDR3aa: CATSALGDRLYNEQFF
CDR3nt: TGTGCCACCAGTGCTCTCGGGGACAGACTTTACAATGAGCAGTTCTTC

j_gene: TRBJ2-2
v_gene: TRBV9
d_gene: .
abundance: few
CDR3aa: CASSKDRSTGELFF
CDR3nt: TGTGCCAGCAGCAAGGACAGAAGTACCGGGGAGCTGTTTTTT

j_gene: TRBJ1-4
v_gene: TRBV15
d_gene: .
abundance: few
CDR3aa: CATTAEGSFEKLFF
CDR3nt: TGTGCCACCACGGCGGAGGGTTCGTTCGAAAAACTGTTTTTT

j_gene: TRBJ1-2
v_gene: TRBV3-1
d_gene: TRBD1
abundance: .
CDR3aa: CASNPMAGQMYGYTF
CDR3nt: TGTGCCAGCAACCCCATGGCGGGACAGATGTATGGCTACACCTTC

j_gene: TRBJ1-1
v_gene: TRBV12-3/TRBV12-4
d_gene: .
abundance: many
CDR3aa: CASSLGEGRAEAFF
CDR3nt: TGTGCCAGCAGTTTGGGGGAGGGGAGGGCTGAAGCTTTCTTT